The clone carrying this TCR beta chain was seen a single time. Its antigen is undetermined. The authors made TCR beta libraries by quantitative 5'-RACE with molecular barcodes. TCRdb reprocessed the 5' RACE reads with MiXCR, giving one entry per CDR3 protein. Altogether some 840,000 distinct CDR3 sequences are present, 10% to 15% being singletons, with the ten largest covering roughly 0.51%. V lost 0 bases and J 2 bases, leaving 15 bases between the germline ends. Germline CDR1 is DFQATT and CDR2 is SNEGSKA (reference sequence). The CDR3 consists of 16 residues. This specimen comes from a study of CD8 T cells in ankylosing spondylitis. Study findings and constraints: It was reported that disease-linked clones were significantly enriched in matched ankylosing spondylitis synovial fluid. A motif of 7 to 9 highly homologous TCR beta variants was seen as apparently characteristic of ankylosing spondylitis blood. Before this, some motif variants had been reported in reactive arthritis synovial fluid and blood. Clones that were linked to disease were CD8+ and were relatively rare in peripheral blood.

Specimen: blood, either unsorted or a sorted T cell fraction (not recorded which). This clonotype was obtained from a male donor with ankylosing spondylitis. V is TRBV20-1 and J is TRBJ2-3; D is undetermined. The CDR3 nucleotides are TGCAGTGCTAGAGATGTCACGCGGAGATCCACAGATACGCAGTATTTT. Encoded protein: CSARDVTRRSTDTQYF.